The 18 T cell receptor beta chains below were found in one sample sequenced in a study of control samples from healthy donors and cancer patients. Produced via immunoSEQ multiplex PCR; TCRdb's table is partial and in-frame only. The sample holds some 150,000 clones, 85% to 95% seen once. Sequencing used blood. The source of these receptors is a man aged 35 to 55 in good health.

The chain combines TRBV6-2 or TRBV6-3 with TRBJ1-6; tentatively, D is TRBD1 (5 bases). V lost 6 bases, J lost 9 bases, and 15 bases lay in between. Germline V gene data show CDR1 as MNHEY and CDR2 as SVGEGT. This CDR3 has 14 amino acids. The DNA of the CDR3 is TGTGCCAGCAGCCCACAGGTTTTAAGTTCACCCCTCCACTTT. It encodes CASSPQVLSSPLHF.

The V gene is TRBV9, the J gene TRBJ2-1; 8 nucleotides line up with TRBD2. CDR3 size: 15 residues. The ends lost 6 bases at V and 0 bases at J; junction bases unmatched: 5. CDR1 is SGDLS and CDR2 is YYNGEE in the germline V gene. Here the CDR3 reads CASTIAGSSYNEQFF. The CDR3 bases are TGTGCCAGCACGATAGCGGGGAGCTCCTACAATGAGCAGTTCTTC.

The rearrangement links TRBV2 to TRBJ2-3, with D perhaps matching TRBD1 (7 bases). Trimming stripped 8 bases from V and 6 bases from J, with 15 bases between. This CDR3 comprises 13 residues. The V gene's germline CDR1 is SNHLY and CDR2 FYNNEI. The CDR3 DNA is TGTGCCAGCGCAGGGGGGCCCAAGGATACGCAGTATTTT. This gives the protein CASAGGPKDTQYF.

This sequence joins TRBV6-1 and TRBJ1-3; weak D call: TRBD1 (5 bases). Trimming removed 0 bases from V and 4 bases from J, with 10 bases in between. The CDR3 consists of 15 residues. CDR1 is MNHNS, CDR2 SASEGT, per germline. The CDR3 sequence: CASSEAPGDGNTIYF. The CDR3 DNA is TGTGCCAGCAGTGAAGCCCCCGGGGACGGAAACACCATATATTTT.

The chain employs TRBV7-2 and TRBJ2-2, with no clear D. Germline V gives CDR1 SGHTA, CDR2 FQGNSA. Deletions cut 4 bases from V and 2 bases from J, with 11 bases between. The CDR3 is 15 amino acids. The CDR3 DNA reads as TGTGCCAGCAGCTCGCAGACGGGTAACACCGGGGAGCTGTTTTTT. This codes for CASSSQTGNTGELFF.

In DNA form, the CDR3 reads TGCGCCAGCAGCCGGAACTCGTACAATGAGCAGTTCTTC. This encodes CASSRNSYNEQFF. The chain carries TRBV4-3 and TRBJ2-1; D is ambiguous. The CDR3 runs 13 residues. The V gene's germline CDR1 is LGHNA and CDR2 YSLEER. V shed 4 bases and J shed 4 bases, with 8 bases lying between them.

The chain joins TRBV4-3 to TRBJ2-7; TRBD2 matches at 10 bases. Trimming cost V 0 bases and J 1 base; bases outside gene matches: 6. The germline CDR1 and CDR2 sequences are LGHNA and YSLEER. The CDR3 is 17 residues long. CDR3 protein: CASSQDLAGALSYEQYF. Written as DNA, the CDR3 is TGCGCCAGCAGCCAAGACCTAGCGGGGGCCCTTTCCTACGAGCAGTACTTC.

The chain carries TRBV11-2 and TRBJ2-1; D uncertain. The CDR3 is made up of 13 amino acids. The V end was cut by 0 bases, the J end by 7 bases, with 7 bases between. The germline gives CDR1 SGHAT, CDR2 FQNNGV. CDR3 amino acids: CASSLDPSNEQFF. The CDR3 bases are TGTGCCAGCAGCTTAGACCCCTCTAATGAGCAGTTCTTC.

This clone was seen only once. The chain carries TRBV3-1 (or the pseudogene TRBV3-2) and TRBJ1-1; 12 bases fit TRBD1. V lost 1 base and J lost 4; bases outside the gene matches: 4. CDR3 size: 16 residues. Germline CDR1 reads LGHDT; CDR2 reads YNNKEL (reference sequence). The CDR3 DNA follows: TGTGCCAGCAGCCAAGGGCCGGGACAGGGGGCCACTGAAGCTTTCTTT. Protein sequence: CASSQGPGQGATEAFF.

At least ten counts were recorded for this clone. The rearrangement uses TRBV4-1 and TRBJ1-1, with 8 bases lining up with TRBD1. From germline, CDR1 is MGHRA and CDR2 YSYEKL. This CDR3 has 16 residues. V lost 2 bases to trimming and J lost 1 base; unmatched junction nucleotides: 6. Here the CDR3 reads CASSQPGQVTNTEAFF. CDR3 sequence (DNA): TGCGCCAGCAGCCAACCGGGACAGGTGACGAACACTGAAGCTTTCTTT.

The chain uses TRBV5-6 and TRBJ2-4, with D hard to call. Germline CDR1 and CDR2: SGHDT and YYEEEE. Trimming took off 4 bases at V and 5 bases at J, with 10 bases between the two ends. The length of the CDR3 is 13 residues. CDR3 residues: CASSHPPENIQYF. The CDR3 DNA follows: TGTGCCAGCAGCCACCCCCCAGAAAACATTCAGTACTTC.

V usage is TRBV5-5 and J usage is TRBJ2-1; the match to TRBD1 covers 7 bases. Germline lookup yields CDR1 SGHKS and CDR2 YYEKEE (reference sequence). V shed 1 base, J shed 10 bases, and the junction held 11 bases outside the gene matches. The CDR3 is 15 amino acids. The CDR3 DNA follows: TGTGCCAGCAGCTTGACAGGGGCCGCGCTGTTGGAGCAGTTCTTC. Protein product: CASSLTGAALLEQFF.

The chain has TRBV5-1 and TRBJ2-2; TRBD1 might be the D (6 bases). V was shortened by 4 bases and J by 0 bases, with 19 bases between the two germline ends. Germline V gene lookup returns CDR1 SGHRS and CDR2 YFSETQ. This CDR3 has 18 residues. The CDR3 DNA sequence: TGCGCCAGCAGCATACTCTTCAGGGGCGCCTCGAACACCGGGGAGCTGTTTTTT. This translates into CASSILFRGASNTGELFF.

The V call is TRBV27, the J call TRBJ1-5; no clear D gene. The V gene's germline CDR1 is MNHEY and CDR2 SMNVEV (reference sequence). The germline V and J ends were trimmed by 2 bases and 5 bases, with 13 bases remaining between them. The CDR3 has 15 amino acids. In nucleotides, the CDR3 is TGTGCCAGCAGTTTAGGGCCTAAGAGCCATCAGCCCCAGCATTTT. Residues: CASSLGPKSHQPQHF.

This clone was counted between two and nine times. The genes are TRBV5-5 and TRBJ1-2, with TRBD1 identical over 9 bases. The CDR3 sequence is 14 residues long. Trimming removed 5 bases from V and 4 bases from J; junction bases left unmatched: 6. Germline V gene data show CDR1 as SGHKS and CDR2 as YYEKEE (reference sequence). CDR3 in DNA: TGTGCCAGCAGTCGGACAGGGGAGGCCTATGGCTACACCTTC. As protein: CASSRTGEAYGYTF.

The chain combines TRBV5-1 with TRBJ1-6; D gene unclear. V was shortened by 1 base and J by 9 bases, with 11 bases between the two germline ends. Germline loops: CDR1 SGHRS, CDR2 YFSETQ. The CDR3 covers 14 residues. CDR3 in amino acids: CASSLRDRGSPLHF. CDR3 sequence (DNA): TGCGCCAGCAGCTTGCGGGATCGGGGTTCACCCCTCCACTTT.

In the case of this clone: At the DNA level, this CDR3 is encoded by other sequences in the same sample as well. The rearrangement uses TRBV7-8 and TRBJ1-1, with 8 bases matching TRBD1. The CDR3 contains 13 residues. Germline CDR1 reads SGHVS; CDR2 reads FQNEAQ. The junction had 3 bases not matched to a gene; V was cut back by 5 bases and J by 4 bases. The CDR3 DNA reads TGTGCCAGCAGCCTTACAGGGGGCACTGAAGCTTTCTTT. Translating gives CASSLTGGTEAFF. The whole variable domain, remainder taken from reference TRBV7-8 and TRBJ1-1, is GAGVSQSPRYKVAKRGQDVALRCDPISGHVSLFWYQQALGQGPEFLTYFQNEAQLDKSGLPSDRFFAERPEGSVSTLKIQRTQQEDSAVYLCASSLTGGTEAFFGQGTRLTVV.

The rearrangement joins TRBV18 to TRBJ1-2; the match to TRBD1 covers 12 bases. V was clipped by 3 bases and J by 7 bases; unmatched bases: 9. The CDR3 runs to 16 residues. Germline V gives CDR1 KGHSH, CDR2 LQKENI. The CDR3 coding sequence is TGTGCCAGCTCACCTACCGGGACAGGGGGCGCGAGTGGCTACACCTTC. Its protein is CASSPTGTGGASGYTF.